The rows below give T cell receptor beta chains drawn from one sample of a study of blood T cell repertoires in COVID-19. The protocol was immunoSEQ multiplex PCR, while the TCRdb copy is restricted to in-frame clones and leaves out a portion. The sample records roughly 260,000 clones, 87% being singletons. Sequencing was carried out using PBMCs or T cells enriched from blood (not recorded which). These receptors were obtained from a woman in her 30s with acute COVID-19. The conserved cysteine and the conserved F or W are not part of the CDR3 here. For some rows the clone size is stated as once, few or many, or as a class when expanded; others skip it.

TRBV10-3	NA	12	AISRDRGSGELF
TRBV6-5	few	12	ASSATGTVYGYT
TRBV28	NA	13	ASSPSGTRSNEQF
TRBV5-8	NA	12	ASSFKLTNEKLF
TRBV6-2/TRBV6-3	NA	17	ASSYSRGQTLAANEKLF
TRBV29-1	NA	11	SVEILDAYEQF
TRBV28	once	11	ASSLNSILGYT
TRBV11-2	NA	16	ASSWAGLAGGPTREQY
TRBV10-3	NA	12	AITQEGGNSPLH
TRBV5-1	NA	15	ASRRTTSGPFYNEQF
TRBV21-1	NA	16	ASSARALAGPKTGELF
TRBV5-4	NA	16	ASAGGTTSGRNTDTQY
TRBV29-1	NA	11	SVRTGDSYEQY
TRBV25-1	NA	12	ASSDWDKNSPLH
TRBV7-8	NA	14	ASSLLSQGSSYEQY
TRBV7-2	NA	16	ASSLGGGLAVPPYEQY
TRBV27	few	13	ATTLGGGLYNEQF
TRBV25-1	few	9	ASRTGKGYT
TRBV19	NA	11	ASHRDSNSPLH
TRBV9	NA	14	ASSVYLSTSYNEQF
TRBV5-6	NA	11	ASSPTGGEKLF
TRBV11-2	NA	13	ASSLVPGRNQPQH
TRBV10-2	NA	11	ASREQGVNEQF
TRBV6-1	NA	12	ASSENLGSYEQY
TRBV18	NA	14	ASSPPSGVSTDTQY
TRBV29-1	NA	11	SVELDRYNEQF
TRBV5-1	NA	16	ASSPGYDGVYSNQPQH
TRBV5-1	few	13	ASSPGGTSYNEQF
TRBV5-4	NA	10	ASSADSYGYT
TRBV5-1	NA	13	ASTARLDSNEKLF
TRBV6-4	NA	12	ASGGGGSTDTQY
TRBV5-4	NA	12	ASSEDMSGNTIY
TRBV5-1	NA	12	ASSLGDRVSEQY
TRBV19	NA	12	ASSNRGVNTEAF
TRBV9	NA	13	ASSVEHTNTGELF
TRBV9	once	14	ASSVVSSGPYNEQF
TRBV30	NA	13	AWSPPRRRTYEQY
TRBV5-6	NA	11	ASSDRAGNTIY
TRBV6-5	NA	12	ASTGQGHLGELF
TRBV29-1	NA	12	SGTRGGSGNEQF
TRBV6-5	NA	13	ASRSGSSYNSPLH
TRBV7-9	NA	14	ASSLVAGRGENIQY
TRBV11-2	NA	10	ASSLGTNEQF